This T cell receptor beta chain was captured by sequencing in a study of Graves' ophthalmopathy and Graves' hyperthyroidism. With respect to this clonotype: Its specificity is not known.

Germline CDR1 is SGHTA and CDR2 is FQGNSA. V dropped 4 bases and J dropped 8 bases, with 18 bases sitting between them. The CDR3 runs 14 residues. Study results and caveats: Built on 13 signatures, a model told ophthalmopathy apart from stable hyperthyroidism with about 91% sensitivity and 81.08% specificity.

Researchers took RNA transcripts and amplified TCR beta CDR3 regions from them. The workflow started with a first-round RT-PCR run with HTBI primers and then moved on to a second-round multiplex PCR. MiXCR, run by TCRdb on the multiplex PCR reads, gives a single entry per CDR3 protein. This table holds around 1.1 million distinct CDR3 sequences, 36% found once. Sequencing input: peripheral blood or thyroid tissue (not recorded which). The TCR was taken from an adult man with Graves' hyperthyroidism. This rearrangement joins TRBV7-2 to TRBJ2-7, with D unclear. For the CDR3, the DNA is TGTGCCAGCAGCTACTGGACCAATCAGCCCCAGCAGTACTTC. Its translation: CASSYWTNQPQQYF.